A selection of T cell receptor beta chains follows, all from one sample in a study of human thymus T cells. Generated by immunoSEQ multiplex PCR, the TCRdb table keeps only in-frame clones and is missing some. Among roughly 60,000 clones listed, 90% to 95% were seen once. Source material: blood. The receptors shown here come from a boy in the first two years of life with a congenital heart defect but otherwise immunologically healthy. Each CDR3 is given with its conserved first and last residue. Fields, in order: V gene, D gene, clone size, J gene, CDR3 protein, CDR3 DNA. D genes are given only for firm matches. Size is omitted from some rows. Given values are once, few, many or a class for expanded clones.

TRBV2	-	-	TRBJ2-5	CASKLGTLEETQYF	TGTGCCAGCAAACTGGGGACTCTGGAGGAGACCCAGTACTTC
TRBV6-6	-	-	TRBJ1-5	CASRFHPSAGQPQHF	TGTGCCAGCAGATTCCACCCCTCGGCTGGTCAGCCCCAGCATTTT
TRBV5-1	-	-	TRBJ1-2	CASGPEVSTPFYAGSDGAYTF	TGCGCCAGCGGTCCTGAGGTCAGTACTCCCTTTTATGCGGGATCGGATGGTGCCTACACCTTC
TRBV4-1	TRBD2	-	TRBJ2-7	CASSGGTTASYEQYF	TGCGCCAGCAGCGGAGGGACTACCGCTTCCTACGAGCAGTACTTC
TRBV7-9	-	-	TRBJ1-2	CASSPRGVDNYGYTF	TGTGCCAGCAGCCCTAGGGGAGTGGACAACTATGGCTACACCTTC
TRBV13	TRBD2	-	TRBJ2-5	CASTRLAGGPVEETQYF	TGTGCCAGCACCCGACTAGCGGGGGGCCCCGTCGAAGAGACCCAGTACTTC
TRBV11-2	-	-	TRBJ1-2	CASSSPGQMGGYTF	TGTGCCAGCAGCTCCCCCGGACAAATGGGTGGCTACACCTTC
TRBV5-1	TRBD2	-	TRBJ2-7	CASRFGLAGGYEQYF	TGCGCCAGCAGGTTCGGACTAGCGGGAGGCTACGAGCAGTACTTC
TRBV9	TRBD2	-	TRBJ2-3	CASSVGLAGGDTQYF	TGTGCCAGCAGCGTAGGCCTAGCGGGCGGAGATACGCAGTATTTT
TRBV4-1	-	-	TRBJ2-1	CASSQENNEQFF	TGCGCCAGCAGCCAAGAAAACAATGAGCAGTTCTTC
TRBV7-9	TRBD2	-	TRBJ2-1	CASSFSGGKGQFF	TGTGCCAGCAGCTTTAGCGGGGGGAAGGGGCAGTTCTTC
TRBV5-4	-	few	TRBJ1-1	CASSLDNTEAFF	TGTGCCAGCAGCTTGGACAACACTGAAGCTTTCTTT
TRBV7-2	-	-	TRBJ2-3	CASSLTGVSTDTQYF	TGTGCCAGCAGCTTAACGGGGGTGAGCACAGATACGCAGTATTTT
TRBV4-2	TRBD1	-	TRBJ2-4	CASSQEFGTGVNIQYF	TGTGCCAGCAGCCAAGAGTTTGGGACAGGGGTGAACATTCAGTACTTC
TRBV7-9	-	few	TRBJ1-5	CASSPSGASNQPQHF	TGTGCCAGCAGCCCCTCGGGAGCTAGCAATCAGCCCCAGCATTTT
TRBV5-1	-	-	TRBJ2-1	CASSLDSSYNEQFF	TGCGCCAGCAGCTTGGACAGCTCCTACAATGAGCAGTTCTTC
TRBV28	TRBD1	-	TRBJ2-1	CASSSPPTGENEQFF	TGTGCCAGCAGTTCCCCCCCGACAGGGGAGAATGAGCAGTTCTTC
TRBV5-1	-	-	TRBJ1-2	CASSLVSQMSRWGYTF	TGCGCCAGCAGCTTGGTGTCCCAAATGTCACGCTGGGGCTACACCTTC
TRBV19	-	-	TRBJ2-2	CASSIVPTGTGELFF	TGTGCCAGTAGTATAGTCCCGACAGGTACCGGGGAGCTGTTTTTT
TRBV2	TRBD1	-	TRBJ2-2	CASTGTGGTGELFF	TGTGCCAGCACCGGGACAGGGGGCACCGGGGAGCTGTTTTTT
TRBV10-1	-	once	TRBJ1-2	CASSERVGPSHGYTF	TGCGCCAGCAGTGAGAGGGTGGGGCCGTCGCATGGCTACACCTTC
TRBV13	TRBD1	few	TRBJ1-1	CASSSKNPGQGTNEAFF	TGTGCCAGCAGCTCGAAAAACCCGGGACAGGGGACCAATGAAGCTTTCTTT
TRBV7-9	-	-	TRBJ1-5	CASSLAPHQPQHF	TGTGCCAGCAGCTTAGCACCCCACCAGCCCCAGCATTTT
TRBV5-4	TRBD2	-	TRBJ2-1	CASSLRAGNNEQFF	TGTGCCAGCAGCTTGCGAGCGGGGAACAATGAGCAGTTCTTC
TRBV7-2	TRBD1	-	TRBJ1-2	CASYTGGSYGYTF	TGTGCCAGCTATACAGGGGGGAGTTATGGCTACACCTTC
TRBV5-1	-	once	TRBJ2-1	CASSLVAVGNEQFF	TGCGCCAGCAGCTTGGTGGCAGTGGGCAATGAGCAGTTCTTC
TRBV6-5	-	once	TRBJ1-2	CASSYSWDYGYTF	TGTGCCAGCAGTTACTCATGGGACTATGGCTACACCTTC
TRBV7-6	TRBD2	-	TRBJ2-2	CASSWSGRAEDGELFF	TGTGCCAGCAGCTGGAGCGGGAGGGCCGAGGACGGGGAGCTGTTTTTT
TRBV10-3	TRBD2	-	TRBJ2-7	CAISVLAGANSYEQYF	TGTGCCATCAGTGTTTTAGCGGGAGCTAATTCCTACGAGCAGTACTTC
TRBV5-4	-	-	TRBJ2-3	CASTSGVHPDTQYF	TGTGCCAGCACCTCGGGTGTGCACCCAGATACGCAGTATTTT
TRBV5-4	-	-	TRBJ2-1	CASSFGPGSYNEQFF	TGTGCCAGCAGCTTTGGACCGGGCTCCTACAATGAGCAGTTCTTC
TRBV5-1	TRBD2	-	TRBJ2-3	CASSKLGGGLAGNSDTQYF	TGCGCCAGCAGCAAACTCGGGGGCGGACTAGCGGGGAACTCAGATACGCAGTATTTT
TRBV7-9	-	-	TRBJ2-7	CASSSRATYEQYF	TGTGCCAGCAGCTCCAGGGCAACCTACGAGCAGTACTTC
TRBV27	-	once	TRBJ2-5	CASSQLGYNEETQYF	TGTGCCAGCAGCCAACTCGGCTACAACGAAGAGACCCAGTACTTC
TRBV6-8	-	-	TRBJ2-7	CASTEGRGYEQYF	TGTGCCAGCACTGAGGGAAGAGGCTACGAGCAGTACTTC
TRBV19	-	once	TRBJ1-1	CASSIAGMNTEAFF	TGTGCCAGTAGTATAGCAGGGATGAACACTGAAGCTTTCTTT
TRBV5-5	TRBD2	-	TRBJ2-3	CASSLSEREVVDTQYF	TGTGCCAGCAGCTTGAGTGAGCGGGAGGTTGTAGATACGCAGTATTTT
TRBV30	TRBD1	-	TRBJ2-5	CAGDRGQETQYF	TGTGCCGGAGACAGGGGCCAAGAGACCCAGTACTTC
TRBV7-3	TRBD2	-	TRBJ2-3	CASSLSGLAGGPVTDTQYF	TGTGCCAGCAGCTTATCAGGCCTAGCGGGGGGCCCAGTCACAGATACGCAGTATTTT
TRBV28	-	-	TRBJ1-2	CASSLANYGYTF	TGTGCCAGCAGTTTAGCTAACTATGGCTACACCTTC
TRBV27	TRBD2	-	TRBJ2-7	CASSLSTGLPTEQYF	TGTGCCAGCAGTTTATCGACGGGACTACCTACCGAGCAGTACTTC
TRBV4-2	TRBD2	-	TRBJ2-5	CASSQGRLTSITQETQYF	TGTGCCAGCAGCCAAGGTCGGTTGACTAGCATCACGCAAGAGACCCAGTACTTC
TRBV29-1	-	-	TRBJ2-2	CSVEYNTGELFF	TGCAGCGTTGAATACAACACCGGGGAGCTGTTTTTT
TRBV18	-	-	TRBJ1-2	CASSPRREYGYTF	TGTGCCAGCTCACCACGACGGGAATATGGCTACACCTTC